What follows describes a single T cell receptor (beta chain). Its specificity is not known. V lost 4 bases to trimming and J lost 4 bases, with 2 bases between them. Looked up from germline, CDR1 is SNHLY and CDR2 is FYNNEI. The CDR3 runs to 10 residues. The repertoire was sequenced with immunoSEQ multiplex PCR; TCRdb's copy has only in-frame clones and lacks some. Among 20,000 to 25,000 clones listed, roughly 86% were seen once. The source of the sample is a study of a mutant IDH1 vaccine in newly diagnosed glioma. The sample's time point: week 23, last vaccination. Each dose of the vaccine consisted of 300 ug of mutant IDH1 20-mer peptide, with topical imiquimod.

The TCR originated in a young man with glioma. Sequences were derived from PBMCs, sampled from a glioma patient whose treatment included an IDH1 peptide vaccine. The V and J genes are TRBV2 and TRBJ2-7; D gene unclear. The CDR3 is CASSGYEQYF. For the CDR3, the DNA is TGTGCCAGCAGTGGGTACGAGCAGTACTTC.